This T cell receptor beta chain was observed in a study of T cells after yellow fever vaccination. In its sample, this clonotype was seen many times. A read error may account for a junction end that differs from germline. CDR3 length: 14 amino acids. Germline V gene sequence: CDR1 SQVTM, CDR2 ANQGSEA. TCRdb re-called the 5' RACE reads through MiXCR, storing one row per CDR3 protein. The data contain some 220,000 distinct CDR3 sequences, 3.2% of them singletons. Here the sequenced sample was CD4+ T cells sorted from PBMCs, taken 10 days after the yellow fever booster vaccination. The TCR was taken from a young man who received the YFV17D yellow fever vaccine. This sequence joins TRBV29-1 and TRBJ2-2, with D possibly matching TRBD1 (5 bases). DNA for the CDR3: TGCAGCGTGGGGTCACCAGGGAACGCCGGGGAGCTGTTTTTT. It translates to CSVGSPGNAGELFF.